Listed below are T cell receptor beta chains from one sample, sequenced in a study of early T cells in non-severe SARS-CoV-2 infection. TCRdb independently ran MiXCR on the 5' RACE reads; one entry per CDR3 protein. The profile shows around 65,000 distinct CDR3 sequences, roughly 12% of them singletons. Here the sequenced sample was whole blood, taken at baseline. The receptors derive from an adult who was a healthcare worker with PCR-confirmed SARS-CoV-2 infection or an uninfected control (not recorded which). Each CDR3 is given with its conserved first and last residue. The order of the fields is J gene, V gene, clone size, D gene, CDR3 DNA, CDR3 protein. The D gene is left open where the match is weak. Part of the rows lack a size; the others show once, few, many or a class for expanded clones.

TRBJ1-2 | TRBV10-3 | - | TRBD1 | TGTGCCATCAGTGAACTCCAGGGGGATAACTATGGCTACACCTTC | CAISELQGDNYGYTF
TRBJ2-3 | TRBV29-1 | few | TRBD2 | TGCAGCGTTCTCCTAGCGGGAGTGGGAGATACGCAGTATTTT | CSVLLAGVGDTQYF
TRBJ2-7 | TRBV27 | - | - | TGTGCCAGCAGATTGACAGGACACCCCTACGAGCAGTACTTC | CASRLTGHPYEQYF
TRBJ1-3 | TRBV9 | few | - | TGTGCCAGCAGCCCGGAGGGGTGGAGCTCTGAAAACACCATATATTTT | CASSPEGWSSENTIYF
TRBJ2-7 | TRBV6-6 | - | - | TGTGCCAGCAGTACGGGGATCTCCTACGAGCAGTACTTC | CASSTGISYEQYF
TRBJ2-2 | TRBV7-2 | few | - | TGTGCCAGCAGCTACTACACCGGGGAGCTGTTTTTT | CASSYYTGELFF
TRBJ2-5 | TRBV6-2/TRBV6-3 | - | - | TGTGCCAGCAGTTCACTAGTTGGAGAGACCCAGTACTTC | CASSSLVGETQYF
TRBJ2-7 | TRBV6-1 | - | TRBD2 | TGTGCCAGCAGTGAAGTCCCAGCGGGGGCCGGTTACTACGAGCAGTACTTC | CASSEVPAGAGYYEQYF
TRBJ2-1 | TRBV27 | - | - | TGTGCCAGCAGTAACTTTGCAGGGAGCTCCTACAATGAGCAGTTCTTC | CASSNFAGSSYNEQFF
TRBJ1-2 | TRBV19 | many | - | TGTGCCAGTAGTATCGACGCCGCGGAACCTAACTATGGCTACACCTTC | CASSIDAAEPNYGYTF
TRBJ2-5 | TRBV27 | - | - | TGTGCCAGCAGTTACAACCAAGAGACCCAGTACTTC | CASSYNQETQYF
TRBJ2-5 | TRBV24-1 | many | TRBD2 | TGTGCCACCAGTGGAACAGCGGGGGGCTTGGAAGAGACCCAGTACTTC | CATSGTAGGLEETQYF
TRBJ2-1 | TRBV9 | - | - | TGTGCCAGCAGCGAGGCGGGGCCTCACAATGAGCAGTTCTTC | CASSEAGPHNEQFF
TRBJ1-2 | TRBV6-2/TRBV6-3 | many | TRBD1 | TGTGCCAGCAGACGGACAGGGAAAATTGTCGGCTACACCTTC | CASRRTGKIVGYTF
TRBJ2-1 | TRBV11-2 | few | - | TGTGCCAGCAGCCCTAGATCGGGGGCCTGGGCCTACGAGCAGTTCTTC | CASSPRSGAWAYEQFF
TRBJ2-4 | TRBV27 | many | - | TGTGCCAGCAGTTCGTTACTAGCCAAAAACATTCAGTACTTC | CASSSLLAKNIQYF
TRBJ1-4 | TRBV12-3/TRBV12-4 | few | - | TGTGCCAGCAGTCCCCGGGGCGAAAAACTGTTTTTT | CASSPRGEKLFF
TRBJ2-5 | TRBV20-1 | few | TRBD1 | TGCAGTGCTAGAGATGGGACAGGGAAAGAGACCCAGTACTTC | CSARDGTGKETQYF
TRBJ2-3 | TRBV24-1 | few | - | TGTGCCACCAGCTCGCTGGGGACCGCCCCGGATACGCAGTATTTT | CATSSLGTAPDTQYF
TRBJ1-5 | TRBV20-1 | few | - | TGCAGTGCTTCCGACAGGAGGGTGGGCAATCAGCCCCAGCATTTT | CSASDRRVGNQPQHF
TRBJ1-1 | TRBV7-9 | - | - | TGTGCCAGCAGCGGACAGAGATTGAACACTGAAGCTTTCTTT | CASSGQRLNTEAFF
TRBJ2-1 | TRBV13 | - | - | TGTGCCAGCAGCTTACTTCGGGGGCACAATGAGCAGTTCTTC | CASSLLRGHNEQFF
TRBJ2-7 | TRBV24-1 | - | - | TGTGCCACCAGTGATTTGCAGGGCGAGCAGTACTTC | CATSDLQGEQYF
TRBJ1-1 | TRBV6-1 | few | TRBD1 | TGTGCCAGTACAGGGGTGTCTATGAACACTGAAGCTTTCTTT | CASTGVSMNTEAFF
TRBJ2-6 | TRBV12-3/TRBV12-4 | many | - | TGTGCCAGCAGTATCGGGGGTACCTCTGGGGCCAACGTCCTGACTTTC | CASSIGGTSGANVLTF
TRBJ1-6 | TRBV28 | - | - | TGTGCCAGCAGTTCACTCGGGACCCGGGGTTCACCCCTCCACTTT | CASSSLGTRGSPLHF
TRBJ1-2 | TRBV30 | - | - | TGTGCCTGGATAGGCTATGGCTACACCTTC | CAWIGYGYTF